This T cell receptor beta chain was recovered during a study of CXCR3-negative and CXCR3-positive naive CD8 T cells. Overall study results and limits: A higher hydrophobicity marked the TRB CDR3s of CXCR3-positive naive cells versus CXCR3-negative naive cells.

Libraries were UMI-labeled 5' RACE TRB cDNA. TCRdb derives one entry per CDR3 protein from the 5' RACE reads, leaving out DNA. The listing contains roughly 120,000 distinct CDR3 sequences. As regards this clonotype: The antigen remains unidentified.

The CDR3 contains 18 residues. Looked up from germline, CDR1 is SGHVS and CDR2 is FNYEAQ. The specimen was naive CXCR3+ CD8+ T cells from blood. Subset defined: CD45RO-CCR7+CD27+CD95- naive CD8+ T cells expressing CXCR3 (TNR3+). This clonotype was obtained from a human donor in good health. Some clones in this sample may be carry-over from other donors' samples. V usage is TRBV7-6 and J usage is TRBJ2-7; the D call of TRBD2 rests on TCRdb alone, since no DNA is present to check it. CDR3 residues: CASSSLAGGDYEEDEQYF.